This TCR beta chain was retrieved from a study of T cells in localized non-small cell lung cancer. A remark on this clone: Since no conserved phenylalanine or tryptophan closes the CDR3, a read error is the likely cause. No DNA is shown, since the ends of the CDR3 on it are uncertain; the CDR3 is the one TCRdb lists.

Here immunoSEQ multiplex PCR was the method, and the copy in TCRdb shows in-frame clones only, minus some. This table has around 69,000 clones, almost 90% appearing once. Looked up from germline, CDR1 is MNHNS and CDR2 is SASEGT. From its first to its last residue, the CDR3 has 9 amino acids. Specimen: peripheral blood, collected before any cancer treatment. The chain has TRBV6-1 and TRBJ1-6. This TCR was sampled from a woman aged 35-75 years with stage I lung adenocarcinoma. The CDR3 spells CASRYAPYL.